Reported below is one T cell receptor (beta chain). The antigen is unknown. This sample stems from a study of regulatory T cells in long-lasting Graves disease. Overall study context: Persistent Graves' disease required over 5 years of antithyroid drugs and positive TSH receptor antibodies.

CDR3 length: 15 amino acids. V gave up 4 bases and J gave up 3 bases; unmatched junction bases: 6. Germline V gene lookup returns CDR1 MGHRA and CDR2 YSYEKL. General study results and limits: Thyroid tissue went unexamined; only peripheral blood was analyzed.

Noted time point: persistent/refractory GD, antithyroid drugs over 5 years with positive TRAb. The TCR library was made from RNA extracted from PBMCs. In building TCR beta libraries, iRepertoire HTBI primers were used together with Arm-PCR of CDR3 regions. In the original processing: Analysis of the samples identified around 64 TRBV and around 15 TRBJ segments. One entry per CDR3 protein, called by TCRdb with MiXCR from the multiplex PCR reads. The V and J calls were determined by TCRdb, not by the authors. This table holds about 400,000 distinct CDR3 sequences, around 21% found once. The origin of this receptor is a female donor with Graves disease. The sample in question was peripheral blood mononuclear cells (PBMCs), obtained when the disease was refractory, from a patient treated with antithyroid drugs. The chain is built from TRBV4-1 and TRBJ2-7; TRBD2 matches at 10 bases. The CDR3 is CASSRTSGEFYEQYF. CDR3 sequence (DNA): TGCGCCAGCAGCCGTACTAGCGGGGAATTCTACGAGCAGTACTTC.